A single sample gave rise to the 22 T cell receptor beta chains below, sequenced in a study of response to subunit inactivated influenza vaccine. TCRdb reprocessed the RT-PCR reads with MiXCR, giving one entry per CDR3 protein. The table includes 450,000 to 500,000 distinct CDR3 sequences, 11% detected once. This material consisted of PBMCs from blood, taken about 6 weeks after vaccination. All receptors derive from a man aged 45-60 years who received an inactivated influenza vaccine.

This clonotype was recorded a few times. The chain uses TRBV10-3 and TRBJ2-5, with 9 bases lining up with TRBD2. Trimming at V came to 0 bases and at J to 1 base, leaving 6 bases not matched to a gene. The CDR3 is 17 residues long. The germline V gene has CDR1 ENHRY and CDR2 SYGVKD. The CDR3 loop is CAISESLAGGLQETQYF. The CDR3 nucleotides read TGTGCCATCAGTGAGTCACTGGCGGGAGGGCTCCAAGAGACCCAGTACTTC.

This clonotype appeared many times. The chain joins TRBV3-1 to TRBJ1-3; D call uncertain. V lost 5 bases and J lost 0, with 8 bases in between. In germline, CDR1 is LGHDT, CDR2 YNNKEL (reference sequence). The CDR3 totals 14 residues. In nucleotides, the CDR3 is TGTGCCAGCAGCTCCCGGGACTCTGGAAACACCATATATTTT. Its protein is CASSSRDSGNTIYF.

The chain uses TRBV6-1 and TRBJ1-5, with D maybe TRBD1 (5 bases). CDR1 MNHNS and CDR2 SASEGT come from the germline V gene. Trimming took 6 bases from V and 9 from J, leaving 21 bases between them. The CDR3 sequence is 15 residues long. In DNA form, the CDR3 reads TGTGCCAGCAGGCCGACCTGGGGGGGTGGAGGGCCCCAGCATTTT. Encoded protein: CASRPTWGGGGPQHF.

This clonotype was counted many times. This chain joins TRBV5-1 and TRBJ1-6, with D tentatively TRBD1 (5 bases). The V end was cut by 3 bases, the J end by 7 bases, with 14 bases between. Germline lookup yields CDR1 SGHRS and CDR2 YFSETQ. The CDR3 runs to 15 residues. The CDR3 region is CASSSVGTDNSPLHF. The CDR3 region has the DNA TGCGCCAGCAGCTCGGTTGGGACGGACAATTCACCCCTCCACTTT.

The chain is built from TRBV11-2 and TRBJ2-2, with no clear D. Germline CDR1 and CDR2: SGHAT and FQNNGV. V was pared by 0 bases and J by 6 bases, with 17 bases between. The CDR3 totals 17 residues. The CDR3 is CASSLDFRPLTAGELFF. The CDR3 DNA follows: TGTGCCAGCAGCTTAGATTTTCGGCCCCTCACTGCCGGGGAGCTGTTTTTT.

This clonotype was seen a few times. This chain joins TRBV15 and TRBJ2-3, with 7 bases matching TRBD2. CDR1 is LNHNV and CDR2 is YYDKDF in the germline V gene (reference sequence). CDR3 length equals 17 residues. The V gene end was trimmed by 0 bases and the J gene end by 1 base; junction bases not matched to a gene: 7. CDR3: CATSRDVRLAGTDTQYF. Written as DNA, the CDR3 is TGTGCCACCAGCAGAGATGTTAGGCTAGCGGGCACAGATACGCAGTATTTT.

A word on this clonotype: A much larger clone is a single base away; this may be a read error. The chain employs TRBV20-1 and TRBJ2-1, with a tentative D call TRBD2 (6 bases). The CDR3 has 14 residues. Germline loops: CDR1 DFQATT, CDR2 SNEGSKA (reference sequence). Trimming removed 6 bases from V and 7 bases from J, with 19 bases in between. In nucleotides, the CDR3 is TGCAGTGCCAAAGGGGCTTGCGGGGCGAATGAGCAGTTCTTC. This sequence encodes CSAKGACGANEQFF.

The rearrangement links TRBV9 to TRBJ1-1; 10 bases are shared with TRBD1. V gave up 1 base and J gave up 1 base; unmatched junction bases: 7. The CDR3 extends over 17 amino acids. Germline V CDR1 and CDR2: SGDLS, YYNGEE. CDR3 in amino acids: CASSVSTTGGGNTEAFF. CDR3 DNA sequence: TGTGCCAGCAGCGTATCCACGACAGGGGGCGGGAACACTGAAGCTTTCTTT.

The chain employs TRBV5-1 and TRBJ2-3; the D gene is possibly TRBD1 (6 bases). Per germline, CDR1 SGHRS and CDR2 YFSETQ. V was trimmed by 1 base and J by 0 bases, leaving 9 bases between them. This CDR3 is built from 15 residues. CDR3 sequence (DNA): TGCGCCAGCAGCTTGAGGACAGATAGCACAGATACGCAGTATTTT. Translated, it gives CASSLRTDSTDTQYF. The entire variable domain, with the rest obtained from reference TRBV5-1 and TRBJ2-3, is as follows: KAGVTQTPRYLIKTRGQQVTLSCSPISGHRSVSWYQQTPGQGLQFLFEYFSETQRNKGNFPGRFSGRQFSNSRSEMNVSTLELGDSALYLCASSLRTDSTDTQYFGPGTRLTVL.

The V gene is TRBV10-3, the J gene TRBJ2-3; the D gene could be TRBD1 or TRBD2 (5 bases each). From germline, CDR1 is ENHRY and CDR2 SYGVKD. Trimming stripped 3 bases from V and 2 bases from J, with 15 bases between. The CDR3 extends over 16 amino acids. CDR3 residues: CAISDPRRDATDTQYF. Here the CDR3 DNA reads TGTGCCATCAGTGATCCCCGACGGGACGCCACAGATACGCAGTATTTT.

The chain is built from TRBV20-1 and TRBJ2-7, with TRBD2 identical over 11 bases. J was trimmed by 2 bases and V by 0 bases; bases with no gene match: 3. This CDR3 contains 15 residues. Germline CDR1 reads DFQATT; CDR2 reads SNEGSKA (reference sequence). The CDR3: CSARDVSGRAYEQYF. Written as DNA, the CDR3 is TGCAGTGCTAGAGACGTTAGCGGGAGGGCCTACGAGCAGTACTTC.

This clonotype was counted a few times. This rearrangement joins TRBV5-1 to TRBJ2-1, with D unresolved. V lost 3 bases to trimming and J lost 2 bases, with 9 bases between them. The CDR3 loop spans 14 amino acids. From germline, CDR1 is SGHRS and CDR2 YFSETQ. CDR3 sequence reads: CASSSDGPYNEQFF. CDR3 in DNA: TGCGCCAGCAGCTCGGACGGACCCTACAATGAGCAGTTCTTC.

V usage is TRBV5-5 and J usage is TRBJ2-3; D is possibly TRBD1 (5 bases). Germline CDR1 is SGHKS and CDR2 is YYEKEE (reference sequence). The CDR3 runs 16 residues. Trimming removed 0 bases at V and 0 bases at J, with 11 bases between. DNA of the CDR3: TGTGCCAGCAGCTTGGGACAGTCAACGAGCACAGATACGCAGTATTTT. Its protein is CASSLGQSTSTDTQYF.

This chain joins TRBV9 and TRBJ1-2; the D gene is possibly TRBD1 (5 bases). The CDR3 is 16 residues long. Trimming took 3 bases from V and 7 from J, leaving 22 bases between them. Germline CDR1 and CDR2: SGDLS and YYNGEE. The CDR3 protein is CASSADLGSEGAGYTF. Here the CDR3 DNA reads TGTGCCAGCAGCGCCGACCTAGGGTCGGAAGGGGCTGGCTACACCTTC.

The chain recombines TRBV15 with TRBJ2-3; perhaps TRBD1 as D (7 bases). CDR1 and CDR2 from the germline V gene are LNHNV and YYDKDF (reference sequence). CDR3 length: 16 residues. The germline V and J ends were trimmed by 8 bases and 1 base, with 19 bases remaining between them. The CDR3 bases are TGTGCCACCCGGAGGGGGCAGGAGTGGGGCACAGATACGCAGTATTTT. Encoded protein: CATRRGQEWGTDTQYF.

This clonotype was detected only a few times. CDR3 coding DNA: TGTGCCATCAGTGAGTCCGGCAGGGGGCCCTACGAGCAGTACTTC. This encodes CAISESGRGPYEQYF. The chain couples TRBV10-3 to TRBJ2-7; TRBD1 agrees at 8 bases. Per the germline V gene, CDR1 is ENHRY and CDR2 is SYGVKD. V gave up 0 bases and J gave up 2 bases; unmatched junction bases: 3. CDR3 length: 15 amino acids.

At least ten counts were recorded for this clonotype. The J gene is TRBJ2-2, the V gene TRBV12-3 or TRBV12-4, with 11 nucleotides matching TRBD1. V lost 6 bases and J lost 4; bases outside the gene matches: 7. This CDR3 contains 16 residues. The CDR3 sequence is CASRLSGTGGTGELFF. The CDR3 nucleotides read TGTGCCAGCAGACTCAGCGGGACAGGGGGCACCGGGGAGCTGTTTTTT.

Remarks on this clonotype: At one end, the junction sequence differs from germline, possibly due to a read error. V gene TRBV3-1 combines with J gene TRBJ2-7; possible D gene TRBD1, 5 bases. The CDR3 consists of 16 residues. CDR1 and CDR2 (germline): LGHDT, YNNKEL (reference sequence). The CDR3 loop is CASSQRLTGPTYGQYF. The CDR3 DNA reads TGTGCCAGCAGCCAACGCCTCACAGGTCCAACCTACGGGCAGTACTTC.

This chain links TRBV5-1 with TRBJ2-3; 7 nucleotides align to TRBD1. Germline-derived CDR1 and CDR2 are SGHRS and YFSETQ. The CDR3 length is 16 residues. V lost 0 bases to trimming and J lost 0 bases; unmatched junction nucleotides: 4. CDR3 sequence (DNA): TGCGCCAGCAGCTTGGGACAGGGTCCTAGCACAGATACGCAGTATTTT. Its protein product is CASSLGQGPSTDTQYF.

The chain combines TRBV29-1 with TRBJ2-7, with D unclear. The V end lost 0 bases, the J end lost 7 bases, and 7 bases lay between the germline ends. Germline CDR1 is SQVTM and CDR2 is ANQGSEA. This CDR3 has 11 amino acids. The CDR3 reads CSVEDYPEQYF. For the CDR3, the DNA is TGCAGCGTTGAAGATTACCCTGAGCAGTACTTC.

This clonotype was seen a handful of times. The chain joins TRBV4-2 to TRBJ2-4, with 12 positions matching TRBD2. V gave up 4 bases and J gave up 9 bases; unmatched junction bases: 10. Per the germline V gene, CDR1 is LGHNA and CDR2 is YNFKEQ. This CDR3 is 16 amino acids long. The CDR3 region is CASSPTSGGRGAIQYF. The CDR3 nucleotides are TGTGCCAGCAGCCCGACTAGCGGGGGCCGTGGGGCCATTCAGTACTTC.

There are many counts of this clonotype. The rearrangement joins TRBV12-3 or TRBV12-4 to TRBJ1-2; 8 positions match TRBD1. With 11 bases clipped from V and 8 bases from J, the junction kept 13 bases outside the gene matches. The CDR3 contains 13 residues. For the CDR3, the DNA is TGTGCCTCAAAGACAGGGGCGCTTGGCGGCTACACCTTC. Its translation: CASKTGALGGYTF.